The next 5 T cell receptor beta chains were all read from a single sample in a study of T-cell memory formation after mild COVID-19. TCRdb passed the 5' RACE reads through MiXCR, listing each CDR3 protein once. The table lists about 560,000 distinct CDR3 sequences, about 18% of them singletons. Input material: PBMCs or a T cell subset sorted from them (not recorded which). These receptors came from an adult woman who had mild COVID-19 (a few samples of this study predate the infection). Cell type and time point are not known.

This chain connects TRBV6-1 to TRBJ1-1; possibly TRBD1 for D (6 bases). Germline CDR1 MNHNS, CDR2 SASEGT. Trimming left V 7 bases short and J 3 bases short, with 12 bases between. This CDR3 is built from 13 residues. This CDR3 is CASIKNRDTEAFF. CDR3 in DNA: TGTGCCAGCATAAAAAACAGGGACACTGAAGCTTTCTTT.

The chain's CDR3 is CASSLGLAGGKGEQFF. CDR3 bases: TGTGCCAGCAGCTTAGGGCTAGCGGGAGGAAAGGGGGAGCAGTTCTTC. J is TRBJ2-1 and V is TRBV7-8, with 11 bases fitting TRBD2. V lost 1 base to trimming and J lost 10 bases; unmatched junction nucleotides: 9. The CDR3 extends over 16 amino acids. Germline assignment: CDR1 SGHVS and CDR2 FQNEAQ.

The rearrangement links TRBV19 to TRBJ1-5; TRBD1 is a possible D gene (6 bases). Trimming took 3 bases from V and 3 from J, leaving 12 bases between them. Germline V gene sequence: CDR1 LNHDA, CDR2 SQIVND (reference sequence). This CDR3 comprises 15 residues. DNA of the CDR3: TGTGCCAGTAGTATTCCCGGGGGGCTCAATCAGCCCCAGCATTTT. Protein product: CASSIPGGLNQPQHF.

In its sample, this clonotype was seen a few times. This rearrangement joins TRBV7-8 to TRBJ2-3; 11 nucleotides agree with TRBD2. The CDR3 is 18 amino acids. The V segment lost 0 bases and the J segment 1 base; nucleotides outside the gene matches: 6. Germline V lookup: CDR1 SGHVS, CDR2 FQNEAQ. CDR3 region: CASSLAWRLAGRTDTQYF. CDR3 bases: TGTGCCAGCAGCTTAGCGTGGAGACTAGCGGGGCGCACAGATACGCAGTATTTT.

This clonotype was observed a handful of times. This sequence joins TRBV20-1 and TRBJ2-2; D remains unclear. The germline V gene encodes CDR1 DFQATT and CDR2 SNEGSKA (reference sequence). Trimming stripped 1 base from V and 3 bases from J, with 3 bases between. This CDR3 has 12 residues. CDR3 nucleotides: TGCAGTGCTAGAGGGTACACCGGGGAGCTGTTTTTT. Its translation is CSARGYTGELFF.